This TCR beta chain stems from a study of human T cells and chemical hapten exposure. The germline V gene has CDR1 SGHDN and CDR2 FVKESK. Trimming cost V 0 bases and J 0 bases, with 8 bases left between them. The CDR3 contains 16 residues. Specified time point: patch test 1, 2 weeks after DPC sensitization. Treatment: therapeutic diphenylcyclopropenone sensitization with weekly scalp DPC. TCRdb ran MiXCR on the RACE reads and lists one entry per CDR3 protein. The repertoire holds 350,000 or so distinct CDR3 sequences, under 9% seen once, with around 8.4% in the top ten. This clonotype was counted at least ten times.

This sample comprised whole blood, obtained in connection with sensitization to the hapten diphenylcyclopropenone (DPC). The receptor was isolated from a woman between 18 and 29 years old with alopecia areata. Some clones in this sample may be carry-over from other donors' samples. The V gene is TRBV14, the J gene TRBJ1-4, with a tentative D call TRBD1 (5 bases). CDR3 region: CASSQDRGATNEKLFF. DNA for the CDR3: TGTGCCAGCAGCCAAGATAGAGGGGCAACTAATGAAAAACTGTTTTTT.